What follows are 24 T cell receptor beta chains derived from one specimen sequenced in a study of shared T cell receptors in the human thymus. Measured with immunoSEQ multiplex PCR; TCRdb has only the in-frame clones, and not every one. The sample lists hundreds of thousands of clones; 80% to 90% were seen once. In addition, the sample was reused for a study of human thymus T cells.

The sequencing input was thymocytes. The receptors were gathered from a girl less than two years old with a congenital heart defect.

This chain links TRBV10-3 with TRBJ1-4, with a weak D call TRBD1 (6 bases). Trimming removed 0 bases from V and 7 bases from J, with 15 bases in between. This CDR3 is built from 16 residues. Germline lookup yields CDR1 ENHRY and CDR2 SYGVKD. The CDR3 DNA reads TGTGCCATCAGTGAGTCGAAACAGGGTCGTGGTGAAAAACTGTTTTTT. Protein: CAISESKQGRGEKLFF.

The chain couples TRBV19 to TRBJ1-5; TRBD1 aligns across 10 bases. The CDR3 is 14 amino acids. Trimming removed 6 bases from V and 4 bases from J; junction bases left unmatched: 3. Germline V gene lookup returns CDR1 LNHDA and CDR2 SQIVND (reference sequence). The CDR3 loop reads CASRGQGLNQPQHF. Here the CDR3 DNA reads TGTGCCAGTAGGGGACAGGGGTTAAATCAGCCCCAGCATTTT.

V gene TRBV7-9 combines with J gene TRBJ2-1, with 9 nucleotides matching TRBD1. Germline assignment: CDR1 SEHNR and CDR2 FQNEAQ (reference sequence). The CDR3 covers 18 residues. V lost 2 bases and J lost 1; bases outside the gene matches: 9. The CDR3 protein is CASSLPTGTGISYNEQFF. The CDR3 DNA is TGTGCCAGCAGCTTACCGACCGGGACAGGGATTTCCTACAATGAGCAGTTCTTC.

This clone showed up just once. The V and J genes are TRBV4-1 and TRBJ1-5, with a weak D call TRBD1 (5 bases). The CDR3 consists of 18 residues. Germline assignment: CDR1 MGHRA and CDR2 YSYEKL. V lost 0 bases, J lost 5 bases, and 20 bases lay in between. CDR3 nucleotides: TGCGCCAGCAGCCAAGATTTGTCCGGGGGAAGGTCAGATCAGCCCCAGCATTTT. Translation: CASSQDLSGGRSDQPQHF.

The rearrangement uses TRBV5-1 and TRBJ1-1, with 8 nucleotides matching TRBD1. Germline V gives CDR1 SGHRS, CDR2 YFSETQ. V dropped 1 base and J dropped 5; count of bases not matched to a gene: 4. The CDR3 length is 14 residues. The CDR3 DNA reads TGCGCCAGCAGCTTGAGGACAGGGCTGACTGAAGCTTTCTTT. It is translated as CASSLRTGLTEAFF.

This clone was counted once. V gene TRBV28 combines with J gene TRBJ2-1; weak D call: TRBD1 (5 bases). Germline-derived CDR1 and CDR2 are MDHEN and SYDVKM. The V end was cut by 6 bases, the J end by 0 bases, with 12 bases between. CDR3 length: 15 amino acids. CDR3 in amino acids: CASSLPGISYNEQFF. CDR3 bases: TGTGCCAGCAGCCTCCCAGGGATCTCCTACAATGAGCAGTTCTTC.

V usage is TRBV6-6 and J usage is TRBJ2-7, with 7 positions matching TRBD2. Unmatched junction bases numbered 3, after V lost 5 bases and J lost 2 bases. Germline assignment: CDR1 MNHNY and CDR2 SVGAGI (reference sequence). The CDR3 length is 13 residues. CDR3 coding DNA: TGTGCCAGCAGTGGGACTACTCCCTACGAGCAGTACTTC. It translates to CASSGTTPYEQYF.

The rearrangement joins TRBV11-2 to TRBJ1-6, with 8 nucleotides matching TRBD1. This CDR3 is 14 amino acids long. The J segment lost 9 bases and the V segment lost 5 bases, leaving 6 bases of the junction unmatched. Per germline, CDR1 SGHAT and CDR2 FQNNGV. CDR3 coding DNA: TGTGCCAGCAGCGTAGGACAGGGAGGTTCACCCCTCCACTTT. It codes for CASSVGQGGSPLHF.

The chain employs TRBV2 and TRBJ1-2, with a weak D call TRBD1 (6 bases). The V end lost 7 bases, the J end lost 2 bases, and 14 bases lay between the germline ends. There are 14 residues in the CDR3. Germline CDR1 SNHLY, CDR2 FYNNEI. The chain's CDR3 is CASKGGGANYGYTF. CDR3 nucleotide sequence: TGTGCCAGCAAGGGAGGGGGAGCGAACTATGGCTACACCTTC. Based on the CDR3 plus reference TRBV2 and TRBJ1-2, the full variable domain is EPEVTQTPSHQVTQMGQEVILRCVPISNHLYFYWYRQILGQKVEFLVSFYNNEISEKSEIFDDQFSVERPDGSNFTLKIRSTKLEDSAMYFCASKGGGANYGYTFGSGTRLTVV.

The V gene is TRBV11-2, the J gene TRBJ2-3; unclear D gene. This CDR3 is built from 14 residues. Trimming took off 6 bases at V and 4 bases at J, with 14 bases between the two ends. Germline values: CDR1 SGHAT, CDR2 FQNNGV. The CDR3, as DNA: TGTGCCAGCAGTCAGGCCTTCATTTCAGATACGCAGTATTTT. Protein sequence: CASSQAFISDTQYF. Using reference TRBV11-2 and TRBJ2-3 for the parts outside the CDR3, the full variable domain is EAGVAQSPRYKIIEKRQSVAFWCNPISGHATLYWYQQILGQGPKLLIQFQNNGVVDDSQLPKDRFSAERLKGVDSTLKIQPAKLEDSAVYLCASSQAFISDTQYFGPGTRLTVL.

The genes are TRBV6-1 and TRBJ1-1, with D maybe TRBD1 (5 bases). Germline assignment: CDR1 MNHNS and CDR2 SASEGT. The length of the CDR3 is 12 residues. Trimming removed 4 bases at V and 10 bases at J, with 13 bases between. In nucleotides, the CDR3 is TGTGCCAGCAGTGCCGAGGTGGGGCCAGCTTTCTTT. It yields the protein CASSAEVGPAFF.

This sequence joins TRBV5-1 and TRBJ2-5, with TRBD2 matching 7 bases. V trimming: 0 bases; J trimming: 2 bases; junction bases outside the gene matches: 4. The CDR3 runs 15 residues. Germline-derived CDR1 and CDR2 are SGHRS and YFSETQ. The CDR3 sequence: CASSLAGGLQETQYF. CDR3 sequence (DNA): TGCGCCAGCAGCTTGGCCGGGGGGTTGCAAGAGACCCAGTACTTC.

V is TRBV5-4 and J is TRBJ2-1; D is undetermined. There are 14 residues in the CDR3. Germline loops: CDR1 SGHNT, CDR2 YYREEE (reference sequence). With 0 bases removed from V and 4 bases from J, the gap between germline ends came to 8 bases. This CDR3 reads CASSLAPNYNEQFF. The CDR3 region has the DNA TGTGCCAGCAGCTTGGCTCCTAATTACAATGAGCAGTTCTTC. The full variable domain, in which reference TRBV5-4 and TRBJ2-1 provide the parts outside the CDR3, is ETGVTQSPTHLIKTRGQQVTLRCSSQSGHNTVSWYQQALGQGPQFIFQYYREEENGRGNFPPRFSGLQFPNYSSELNVNALELDDSALYLCASSLAPNYNEQFFGPGTRLTVL.

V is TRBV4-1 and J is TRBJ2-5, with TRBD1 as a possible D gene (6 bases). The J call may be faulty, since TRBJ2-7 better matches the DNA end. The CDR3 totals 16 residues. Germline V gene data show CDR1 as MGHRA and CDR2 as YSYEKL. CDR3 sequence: CASSRTESRYFYEQYF. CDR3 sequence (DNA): TGCGCCAGCAGCCGGACAGAAAGTCGCTACTTCTACGAGCAGTACTTC.

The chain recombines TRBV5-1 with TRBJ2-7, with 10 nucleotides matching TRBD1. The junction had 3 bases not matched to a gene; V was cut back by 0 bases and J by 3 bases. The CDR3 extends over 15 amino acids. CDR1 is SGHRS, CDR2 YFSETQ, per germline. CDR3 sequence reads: CASSLARDRGYEQYF. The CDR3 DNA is TGCGCCAGCAGCTTGGCCCGGGACAGGGGCTACGAGCAGTACTTC.

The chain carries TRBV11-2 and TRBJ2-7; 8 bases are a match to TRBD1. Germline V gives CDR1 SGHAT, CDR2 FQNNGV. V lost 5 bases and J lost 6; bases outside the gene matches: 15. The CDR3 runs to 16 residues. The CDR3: CASSLTRQGTSGEQYF. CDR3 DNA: TGTGCCAGCAGCCTAACTAGACAGGGGACAAGCGGCGAGCAGTACTTC.

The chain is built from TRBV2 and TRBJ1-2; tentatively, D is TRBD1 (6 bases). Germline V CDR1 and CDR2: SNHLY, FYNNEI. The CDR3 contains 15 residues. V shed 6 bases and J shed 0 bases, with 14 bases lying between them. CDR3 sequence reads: CASSAPGETNYGYTF. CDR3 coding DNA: TGTGCCAGCAGCGCCCCAGGGGAAACTAACTATGGCTACACCTTC.

CDR3 loop: CASSEPQGAGGYTF. In DNA form, the CDR3 reads TGTGCCAGCAGTGAACCGCAGGGGGCGGGTGGCTACACCTTC. The V call is TRBV6-5, the J call TRBJ1-2; TRBD1 aligns across 8 bases. V shed 5 bases and J 7 bases; nucleotides not matched to a gene: 9. CDR3 length: 14 residues. Germline loops: CDR1 MNHEY, CDR2 SVGAGI.

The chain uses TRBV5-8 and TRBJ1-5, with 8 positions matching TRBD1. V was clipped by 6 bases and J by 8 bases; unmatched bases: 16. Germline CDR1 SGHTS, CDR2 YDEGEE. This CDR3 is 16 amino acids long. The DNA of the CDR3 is TGTGCCAGCATCCGGACAGGGTCGGGAATCGCGGAGCCCCAGCATTTT. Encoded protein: CASIRTGSGIAEPQHF.

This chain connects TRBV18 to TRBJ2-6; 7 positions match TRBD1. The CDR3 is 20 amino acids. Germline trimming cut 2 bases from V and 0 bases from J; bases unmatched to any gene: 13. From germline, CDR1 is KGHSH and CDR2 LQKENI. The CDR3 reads CASSPSRPGQLRSGANVLTF. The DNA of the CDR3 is TGTGCCAGCTCACCAAGTCGCCCGGGACAGCTCCGCTCTGGGGCCAACGTCCTGACTTTC.

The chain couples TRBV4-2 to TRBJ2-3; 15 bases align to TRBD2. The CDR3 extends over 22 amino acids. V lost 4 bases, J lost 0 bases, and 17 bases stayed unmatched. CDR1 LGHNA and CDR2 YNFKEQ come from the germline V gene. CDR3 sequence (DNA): TGTGCCAGCAGCCTCCCGGGACTAGCGGGGGGCCAAACCGACTCTAGCACAGATACGCAGTATTTT. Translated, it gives CASSLPGLAGGQTDSSTDTQYF.

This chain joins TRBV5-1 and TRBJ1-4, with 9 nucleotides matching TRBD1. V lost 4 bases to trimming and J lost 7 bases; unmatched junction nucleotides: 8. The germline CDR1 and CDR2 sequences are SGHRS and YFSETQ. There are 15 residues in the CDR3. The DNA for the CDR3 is TGCGCCAGCAGCACGACAACAGGGGGCGGTGAAAAACTGTTTTTT. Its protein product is CASSTTTGGGEKLFF.

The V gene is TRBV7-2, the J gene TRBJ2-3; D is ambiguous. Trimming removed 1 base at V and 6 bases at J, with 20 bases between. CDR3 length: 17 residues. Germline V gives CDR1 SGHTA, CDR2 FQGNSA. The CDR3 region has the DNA TGTGCCAGCAGCTTAGTTGTTACCAGATCAGATACCGATACGCAGTATTTT. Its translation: CASSLVVTRSDTDTQYF.

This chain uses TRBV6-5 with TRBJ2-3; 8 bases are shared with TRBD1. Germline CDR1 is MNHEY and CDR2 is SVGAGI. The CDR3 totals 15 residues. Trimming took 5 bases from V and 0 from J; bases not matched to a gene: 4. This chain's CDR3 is CASSTGQGSTDTQYF. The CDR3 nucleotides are TGTGCCAGCAGTACCGGACAGGGAAGCACAGATACGCAGTATTTT.